The entry that follows covers one TCR beta chain sequence. This entry belongs to a study of T cells in Graves' hyperthyroidism and ophthalmopathy. The V gene's germline CDR1 is SQVTM and CDR2 ANQGSEA. V gave up 5 bases and J gave up 4 bases, with 18 bases separating them. This CDR3 spans 14 amino acids. RNA transcripts gave rise to amplified TCR beta CDR3 regions. An initial round of RT-PCR targeting the TCR CDR3 relied on the HTBI primer set. TCRdb re-derived calls from the multiplex PCR reads in MiXCR, one entry per CDR3 protein. Seen here are about 270,000 distinct CDR3 sequences, more than 20% observed once, and the top ten hold 30% to 40%.

Source material: blood. The chain uses TRBV29-1 and TRBJ2-7; D possibly corresponds to TRBD1 (5 bases). The receptor comes from a woman between 40 and 55 years old with Graves' ophthalmopathy. CDR3 amino acids: CSVSRSTSGYEQYF. Written as DNA, the CDR3 is TGCAGCGTTAGCAGGTCGACCTCAGGGTACGAGCAGTACTTC.